The entry below gives a single T cell receptor (beta chain) sequence along with its context. Its antigen is undetermined. Germline trimming cut 3 bases from V and 6 bases from J; bases unmatched to any gene: 23. Germline-derived CDR1 and CDR2 are LNHDA and SQIVND (reference sequence). The CDR3 runs 19 residues. TCRdb's table, derived via immunoSEQ multiplex PCR, lists solely in-frame clones and lacks some. The sample has 600,000 to 750,000 clones, 90% seen once. The data originate from a study of shared clonotypes between healthy human individuals. Study information: Three plates each covered CD4 naive and memory; CD8 naive two, CD8 memory one.

Study-wide findings and caveats: Memory subsets generally showed lower estimated richness than naive subsets.

There were only Caucasian adults among the donors, and all lived in Nashville, Tennessee. Sequenced input: memory CD8+ T cells from PBMCs. The subset is: CD45RO+ cells pooled with CCR7-negative TemRA cells. This chain links TRBV19 with TRBJ2-7; 7 nucleotides align to TRBD1. The sequence was collected from a man between 18 and 35 years old in good health. Some clones in this sample may be carry-over from other donors' samples. The CDR3, as DNA: TGTGCCAGTAGTATGGTAGGATTAAGGGGGCCCTTTCGGACCCCCGAGCAGTACTTC. Translating gives CASSMVGLRGPFRTPEQYF. The full variable domain, rest sourced from reference TRBV19 and TRBJ2-7, is DGGITQSPKYLFRKEGQNVTLSCEQNLNHDAMYWYRQDPGQGLRLIYYSQIVNDFQKGDIAEGYSVSREKKESFPLTVTSAQKNPTAFYLCASSMVGLRGPFRTPEQYFGPGTRLTVT.